The source of this T cell receptor (beta chain) is a study of human T cells and chemical hapten exposure. Study-wide context: Researchers reported sensitizing a 2 cm by 2 cm upper inner arm skin site with 2% DPC. The patient population, which was mostly female, had alopecia areata, totalis or universalis.

V was shortened by 4 bases and J by 3 bases, with 19 bases between the two germline ends. The CDR3 totals 15 residues. CDR1 DFQATT and CDR2 SNEGSKA come from the germline V gene (reference sequence). The time point denotes: patch test 2, 6 weeks after DPC sensitization. The treatment denotes: therapeutic diphenylcyclopropenone sensitization with weekly scalp DPC. Alopecia patients between 18 and 70 years old and suitable for DPC were used as donors. Total RNA was extracted from unfractionated whole blood. This clonotype was found many times. TCRdb redid the calling of the RACE reads with MiXCR, one entry per CDR3 protein. The sample yields 80,000 to 95,000 distinct CDR3 sequences, 11% seen once.

The clonotype comes from a young man with alopecia areata. Some clones in this sample may be carry-over from other donors' samples. V gene TRBV20-1 combines with J gene TRBJ2-7; possibly TRBD2 for D (5 bases). The sample was whole blood, taken in connection with sensitization to the hapten diphenylcyclopropenone (DPC). CDR3 DNA: TGCAGTGCTACATCCGGCCAGCGGCTCGACTACGAGCAGTACTTC. Encoded protein: CSATSGQRLDYEQYF.